Each of the 21 T cell receptor beta chains below was sequenced from the same sample in a study of T cells in Graves' hyperthyroidism and ophthalmopathy. Amplified regions were TCR beta CDR3 sequences from RNA transcripts. TCR CDR3 underwent first-round RT-PCR with the HTBI primer set. In TCRdb, the multiplex PCR reads were re-called with MiXCR into one record per CDR3 protein. In the table there are about 350,000 distinct CDR3 sequences, more than 11% of which are singletons. What was sequenced was blood. All receptors come from a woman in her twenties or thirties with Graves' hyperthyroidism.

This clonotype was detected only a few times. This chain joins TRBV4-3 and TRBJ2-2, with TRBD2 identical over 7 bases. The CDR3 is 17 residues long. Germline CDR1 and CDR2: LGHNA and YSLEER. The junction had 11 bases not matched to a gene; V was cut back by 2 bases and J by 5 bases. For the CDR3, the DNA is TGCGCCAGCAGCCAACTAGCTAACGGGAGGACAACCGGGGAGCTGTTTTTT. Translated: CASSQLANGRTTGELFF.

This chain links TRBV28 with TRBJ2-1; 11 bases map to TRBD2. The CDR3 has 20 residues. The junction had 20 bases not matched to a gene; V was cut back by 7 bases and J by 3 bases. The germline V gene has CDR1 MDHEN and CDR2 SYDVKM. In DNA, the CDR3 is TGTGCCAGCATCCAAGACAGAACCTATAGCGGGAGGGCCTACTACAATGAGCAGTTCTTC. The encoded protein is CASIQDRTYSGRAYYNEQFF. Full variable domain (outside the CDR3, taken from reference TRBV28 and TRBJ2-1): DVKVTQSSRYLVKRTGEKVFLECVQDMDHENMFWYRQDPGLGLRLIYFSYDVKMKEKGDIPEGYSVSREKKERFSLILESASTNQTSMYLCASIQDRTYSGRAYYNEQFFGPGTRLTVL.

The chain employs TRBV20-1 and TRBJ1-1; a weak D match, TRBD1 (6 bases). V dropped 0 bases and J dropped 6 bases, with 17 bases sitting between them. Germline CDR1 DFQATT, CDR2 SNEGSKA (reference sequence). CDR3 size: 15 residues. This chain's CDR3 is CSARDYWQGYSEAFF. In nucleotides, the CDR3 is TGCAGTGCTAGAGATTATTGGCAGGGGTATTCTGAAGCTTTCTTT.

There are many counts of this clonotype. The V call is TRBV28, the J call TRBJ1-5; a possible D gene is TRBD1 (5 bases). Germline loops: CDR1 MDHEN, CDR2 SYDVKM. CDR3 length: 13 residues. V lost 3 bases to trimming and J lost 6 bases, with 9 bases between them. This chain's CDR3 is CASSFLRGQPQHF. The CDR3 coding sequence is TGTGCCAGCAGTTTTTTGAGGGGTCAGCCCCAGCATTTT.

The CDR3 DNA follows: TGCAGTGCTTCTTCCTTGGGGAGACCGTTCTACGAGCAGTACTTC. Translated: CSASSLGRPFYEQYF. This chain joins TRBV20-1 and TRBJ2-7, with D perhaps TRBD2 (5 bases). CDR3 size: 15 residues. Trimming left V 5 bases short and J 3 bases short, with 20 bases between. Germline V CDR1 and CDR2: DFQATT, SNEGSKA (reference sequence).

There are a few counts of this clonotype. CDR3 sequence: CASSLEGPPNYGYTF. CDR3 DNA sequence: TGTGCCAGCAGCTTAGAAGGGCCCCCTAACTATGGCTACACCTTC. The J gene is TRBJ1-2, the V gene TRBV7-2; D uncertain. The V gene lost 1 base and the J gene lost 0 bases, with 9 bases spanning the gap. The CDR3 contains 15 residues. The germline CDR1 and CDR2 sequences are SGHTA and FQGNSA. The whole variable domain, filled in from reference TRBV7-2 and TRBJ1-2, reads GAGVSQSPSNKVTEKGKDVELRCDPISGHTALYWYRQSLGQGLEFLIYFQGNSAPDKSGLPSDRFSAERTGGSVSTLTIQRTQQEDSAVYLCASSLEGPPNYGYTFGSGTRLTVV.

This clonotype was observed at least ten times. This chain uses TRBV29-1 with TRBJ1-1; D is ambiguous. There are 13 residues in the CDR3. Germline CDR1 reads SQVTM; CDR2 reads ANQGSEA. Trimming stripped 3 bases from V and 6 bases from J, with 14 bases between. The CDR3 bases are TGCAGCGTTGAGGTTGATAACTCGGCTGAAGCTTTCTTT. Translated: CSVEVDNSAEAFF.

CDR3 region: CSARDPGHTDRRIGYTF. Written as DNA, the CDR3 is TGCAGTGCTAGAGATCCGGGACACACGGACAGAAGAATTGGCTACACCTTC. The chain joins TRBV20-1 to TRBJ1-2, with D perhaps matching TRBD1 (6 bases). V dropped 0 bases and J dropped 7 bases, with 24 bases sitting between them. The V gene's germline CDR1 is DFQATT and CDR2 SNEGSKA (reference sequence). The CDR3 extends over 17 amino acids.

This clonotype was seen ten or more times. This chain connects TRBV28 to TRBJ1-2; no firm D call. Germline V gene data show CDR1 as MDHEN and CDR2 as SYDVKM. This CDR3 comprises 11 residues. Deletions cut 3 bases from V and 6 bases from J, with 5 bases between. The CDR3 spells CASSFPDGYTF. CDR3 coding DNA: TGTGCCAGCAGTTTTCCGGATGGCTACACCTTC.

In this sample, this clonotype turned up many times. The V and J genes are TRBV6-2 or TRBV6-3 and TRBJ2-7; 7 bases are shared with TRBD1. CDR1 MNHEY and CDR2 SVGEGT come from the germline V gene. This CDR3 spans 16 amino acids. V trimming: 2 bases; J trimming: 1 base; junction bases outside the gene matches: 8. This chain's CDR3 is CASSYPGTVESYEQYF. Here the CDR3 DNA reads TGTGCCAGCAGTTACCCAGGGACAGTGGAATCCTACGAGCAGTACTTC.

This clonotype was found a few times. The chain has TRBV6-2 or TRBV6-3 and TRBJ1-1; D is possibly TRBD1 (5 bases). V shed 6 bases and J shed 6 bases, with 17 bases lying between them. Germline CDR1 is MNHEY and CDR2 is SVGEGT. The CDR3 has 14 amino acids. DNA for the CDR3: TGTGCCAGCAGCCAATCGATCGGGACGTCTGAAGCTTTCTTT. Translation: CASSQSIGTSEAFF.

This clonotype was counted many times. The V and J genes are TRBV28 and TRBJ2-3; 8 bases are shared with TRBD1. The CDR3 has 15 amino acids. CDR1 and CDR2 from the germline V gene are MDHEN and SYDVKM. With V trimmed by 2 bases and J by 7 bases, 8 bases remained unmatched. CDR3 DNA sequence: TGTGCCAGCAGTTTAGAGGGACAGGCCAGGAATACGCAGTATTTT. Translating it yields CASSLEGQARNTQYF.

This clonotype showed up many times. The J gene is TRBJ2-7, the V gene TRBV7-2; D gene ambiguous. V dropped 6 bases and J dropped 3 bases, with 6 bases sitting between them. Germline V lookup: CDR1 SGHTA, CDR2 FQGNSA. The CDR3 totals 11 residues. The CDR3 sequence: CASSRSYEQYF. CDR3 DNA: TGTGCCAGCAGTAGAAGCTACGAGCAGTACTTC.

J is TRBJ2-7 and V is TRBV20-1, with D perhaps TRBD2 (6 bases). The CDR3 totals 14 residues. Germline CDR1 is DFQATT and CDR2 is SNEGSKA (reference sequence). Trimming took off 4 bases at V and 2 bases at J, with 15 bases between the two ends. CDR3 in DNA: TGCAGTGCTACTGCCGGGACTGACACCTACGAGCAGTACTTC. This translates into CSATAGTDTYEQYF.

Turning to this clonotype: A much larger clone differs by one base, so this may be a read error. The chain has TRBV20-1 and TRBJ2-3; 9 nucleotides agree with TRBD2. Germline CDR1 reads DFQATT; CDR2 reads SNEGSKA (reference sequence). The CDR3 is 16 amino acids. The CDR3 reads CGARDRLADSTDTQYF. CDR3 nucleotide sequence: TGCGGTGCTAGAGACCGACTAGCGGATAGCACAGATACGCAGTATTTT.

This rearrangement joins TRBV29-1 to TRBJ1-1, with TRBD1 as a possible D gene (5 bases). This CDR3 region has 12 residues. Trimming pared 6 bases from V and 0 bases from J, leaving 8 bases between. Germline V gene sequence: CDR1 SQVTM, CDR2 ANQGSEA. The CDR3 spells CSVDRLNTEAFF. Here the CDR3 DNA reads TGCAGCGTCGACAGATTGAACACTGAAGCTTTCTTT.

This clonotype was counted many times. J is TRBJ2-1 and V is TRBV10-3; D is perhaps TRBD1 or TRBD2 (5 bases each). In germline, CDR1 is ENHRY, CDR2 SYGVKD. With 4 bases removed from V and 10 bases from J, the gap between germline ends came to 23 bases. The CDR3 loop spans 16 amino acids. CDR3 coding DNA: TGTGCCATCAGTGGAGGTACGGGGCCTAACAATCGGGAGCAGTTCTTC. This codes for CAISGGTGPNNREQFF.

A few counts support this clonotype. V is TRBV18 and J is TRBJ2-1; TRBD2 matches 7 bases. The trim removed 0 bases at V and 6 bases at J, leaving 5 bases unmatched. This CDR3 is 15 amino acids long. Germline-derived CDR1 and CDR2 are KGHSH and LQKENI. CDR3 loop: CASSPPTSMGNEQFF. The CDR3 DNA sequence: TGTGCCAGCTCACCACCGACTAGCATGGGCAATGAGCAGTTCTTC.

This clonotype was detected ten times or more. V and J are TRBV7-9 and TRBJ2-2; D call uncertain. Trimming left V 7 bases short and J 0 bases short, with 15 bases between. Germline lookup yields CDR1 SEHNR and CDR2 FQNEAQ (reference sequence). CDR3 length equals 16 residues. The CDR3: CASTASPQANTGELFF. The CDR3 DNA reads as TGTGCCAGCACCGCGAGTCCCCAGGCGAACACCGGGGAGCTGTTTTTT.

This clonotype was seen a few times. V usage is TRBV20-1 and J usage is TRBJ2-1, with 8 nucleotides matching TRBD2. J lost 8 bases, V lost 3 bases, and 9 bases had no gene match. CDR3 length equals 14 residues. Germline-derived CDR1 and CDR2 are DFQATT and SNEGSKA (reference sequence). As DNA, the CDR3 is TGCAGTGCTAGCCGAGCGGGAGCGTACGATGAGCAGTTCTTC. Encoded protein: CSASRAGAYDEQFF.

The rearrangement links TRBV7-3 to TRBJ2-2; D call uncertain. This CDR3 is built from 14 residues. Germline V lookup: CDR1 SGHTA, CDR2 FQGTGA. Between the trimmed V and J ends, which lost 5 bases and 4 bases, there was a span of 11 bases. The CDR3 here is CASSLQRSTGELFF. The DNA of the CDR3 is TGTGCCAGCAGCCTACAGCGCTCCACCGGGGAGCTGTTTTTT.